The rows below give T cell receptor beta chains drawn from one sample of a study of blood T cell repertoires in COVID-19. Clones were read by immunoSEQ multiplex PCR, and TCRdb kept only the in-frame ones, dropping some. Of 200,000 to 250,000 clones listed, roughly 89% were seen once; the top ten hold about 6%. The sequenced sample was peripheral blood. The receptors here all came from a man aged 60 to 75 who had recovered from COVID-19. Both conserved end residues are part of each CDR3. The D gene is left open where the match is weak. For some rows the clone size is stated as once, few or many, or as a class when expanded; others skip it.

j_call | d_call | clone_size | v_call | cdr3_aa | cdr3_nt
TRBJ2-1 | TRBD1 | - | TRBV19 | CASRTGSSYNEQFF | TGTGCCAGTAGGACAGGGAGCTCCTACAATGAGCAGTTCTTC
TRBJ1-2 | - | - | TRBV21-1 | CASSKVGSFNYGYTF | TGTGCCAGCAGCAAAGTGGGCAGCTTTAACTATGGCTACACCTTC
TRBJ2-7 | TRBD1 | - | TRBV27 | CASSFSRTGGSYEQYF | TGTGCCAGCAGTTTTTCACGGACAGGGGGCTCCTACGAGCAGTACTTC
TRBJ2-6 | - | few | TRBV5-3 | CARSLGTGPHLRANVLTF | TGTGCCAGAAGCTTGGGCACAGGACCTCACCTTCGGGCCAACGTCCTGACTTTC
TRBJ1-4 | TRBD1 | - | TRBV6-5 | CASRYRGGEKLFF | TGTGCCAGCAGATACAGGGGAGGGGAAAAACTGTTTTTT
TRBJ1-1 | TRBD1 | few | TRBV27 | CASRHSTRDRFMNTEAFF | TGTGCCAGCAGACACAGTACCCGGGACAGGTTTATGAACACTGAAGCTTTCTTT
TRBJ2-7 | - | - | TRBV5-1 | CATEGGPGDYEQYF | TGCGCCACCGAGGGGGGGCCAGGGGACTACGAGCAGTACTTC
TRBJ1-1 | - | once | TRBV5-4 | CASSLGEGPGTGRTFF | TGTGCCAGCAGCTTGGGGGAGGGACCGGGAACTGGAAGAACTTTCTTT
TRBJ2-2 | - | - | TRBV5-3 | CARKLNTGELFF | TGTGCCAGAAAACTTAACACCGGGGAGCTGTTTTTT
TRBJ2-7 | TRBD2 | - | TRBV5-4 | CASRLDAGGSYEQYF | TGTGCCAGCAGACTGGACGCGGGGGGAAGCTACGAGCAGTACTTC
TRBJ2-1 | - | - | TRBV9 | CASSALGTSGEQFF | TGTGCCAGCAGCGCCCTCGGGACTTCGGGAGAGCAGTTCTTC
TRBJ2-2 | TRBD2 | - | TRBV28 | CASNLSGRAGELFF | TGTGCCAGCAACCTTAGCGGGAGGGCCGGGGAGCTGTTTTTT
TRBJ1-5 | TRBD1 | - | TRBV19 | CASRVDRVSFQPQHF | TGTGCCAGTAGGGTAGACAGGGTTTCGTTTCAGCCCCAGCATTTT
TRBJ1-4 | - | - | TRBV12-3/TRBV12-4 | CASRPGTNEKLFF | TGTGCCAGCAGACCCGGGACAAATGAAAAACTGTTTTTT
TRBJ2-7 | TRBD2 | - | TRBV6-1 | CASSEAASPSGGPYF | TGTGCCAGCAGTGAAGCGGCCTCCCCTAGCGGGGGGCCGTACTTC
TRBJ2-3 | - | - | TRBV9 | CASSVAAGADTQYF | TGTGCCAGCAGCGTAGCGGCAGGGGCAGATACGCAGTATTTT
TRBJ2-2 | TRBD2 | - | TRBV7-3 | CASSSPLGGGTAGELFF | TGTGCCAGCAGCTCGCCCTTGGGCGGGGGGACGGCCGGGGAGCTGTTTTTT
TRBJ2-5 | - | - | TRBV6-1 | CASSEISLETQYF | TGTGCCAGCAGTGAAATTAGTTTGGAGACCCAGTACTTC
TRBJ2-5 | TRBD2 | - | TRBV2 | CASSEGVLAGGSGETQYF | TGTGCCAGCAGTGAAGGGGTACTAGCGGGAGGGTCCGGGGAGACCCAGTACTTC
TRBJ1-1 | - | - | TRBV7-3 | CASSPGGYTEAFF | TGTGCCAGCAGCCCCGGAGGGTATACTGAAGCTTTCTTT
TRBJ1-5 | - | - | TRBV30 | CAWSKTGKESQPQHF | TGTGCCTGGAGTAAAACAGGGAAAGAAAGTCAGCCCCAGCATTTT
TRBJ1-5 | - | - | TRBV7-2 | CASRIDGVGNQPQHF | TGTGCCAGCAGGATTGACGGGGTTGGCAATCAGCCCCAGCATTTT
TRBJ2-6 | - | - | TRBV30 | CAWSVSTSGANVLTF | TGTGCCTGGAGCGTTAGTACTTCTGGGGCCAACGTCCTGACTTTC
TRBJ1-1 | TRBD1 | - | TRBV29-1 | CSVPGTGGHTEAFF | TGCAGCGTTCCCGGGACAGGGGGACATACTGAAGCTTTCTTT
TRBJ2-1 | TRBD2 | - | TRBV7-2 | CASRRGGVTNEQFF | TGTGCCAGCAGGCGCGGGGGTGTTACGAATGAGCAGTTCTTC
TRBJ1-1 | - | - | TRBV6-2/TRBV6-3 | CASSYQTGPGTEAFF | TGTGCCAGCAGTTACCAGACAGGCCCGGGAACTGAAGCTTTCTTT
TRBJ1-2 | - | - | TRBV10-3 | CAISDVRTDLYGYTF | TGTGCCATCAGTGACGTAAGGACAGACCTCTATGGCTACACCTTC
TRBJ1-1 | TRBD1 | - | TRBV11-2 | CASRSQGDTEAFF | TGTGCCAGCAGGAGTCAGGGGGACACTGAAGCTTTCTTT
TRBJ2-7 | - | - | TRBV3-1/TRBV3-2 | CASSLGGVPTYEQYF | TGTGCCAGCAGCCTAGGAGGGGTACCCACCTACGAGCAGTACTTC
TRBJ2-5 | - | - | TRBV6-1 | CASSEASRETQYF | TGTGCCAGCAGTGAAGCCTCCCGAGAGACCCAGTACTTC
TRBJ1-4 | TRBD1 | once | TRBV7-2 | CASSPDRGNEKLFF | TGTGCCAGCAGCCCTGACAGGGGTAATGAAAAACTGTTTTTT
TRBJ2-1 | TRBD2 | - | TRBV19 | CASSILAGGRNEQFF | TGTGCCAGTAGTATACTAGCGGGGGGGCGGAATGAGCAGTTCTTC
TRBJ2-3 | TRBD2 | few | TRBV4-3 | CASSQDSRGGDTQYF | TGCGCCAGCAGCCAAGATTCCCGGGGGGGAGATACGCAGTATTTT
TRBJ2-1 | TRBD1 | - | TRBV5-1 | CASSPRQGENEQFF | TGCGCCAGCAGCCCCCGGCAGGGGGAAAATGAGCAGTTCTTC
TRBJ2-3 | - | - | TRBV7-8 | CASSPGREDTQYF | TGTGCCAGCAGCCCGGGCAGGGAAGATACGCAGTATTTT
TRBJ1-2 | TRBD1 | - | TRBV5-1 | CASSWGDRDGYTF | TGCGCCAGCAGCTGGGGGGACAGGGATGGCTACACCTTC
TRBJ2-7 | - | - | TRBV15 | CEGAGEFYEQYF | TGCGAAGGGGCAGGGGAATTCTACGAGCAGTACTTC
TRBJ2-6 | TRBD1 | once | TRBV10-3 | CAISDGTANSGANVLTF | TGTGCCATCAGTGACGGGACAGCCAACTCTGGGGCCAACGTCCTGACTTTC
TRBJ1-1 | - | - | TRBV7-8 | CASSLAWQGNTEAFF | TGTGCCAGCAGCTTAGCATGGCAGGGTAACACTGAAGCTTTCTTT
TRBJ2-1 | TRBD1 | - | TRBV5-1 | CASSLGGTGSYNEQFF | TGCGCCAGCAGCTTGGGGGGGACAGGTAGCTACAATGAGCAGTTCTTC
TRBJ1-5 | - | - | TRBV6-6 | CASIPNGNQPQHF | TGTGCCAGCATCCCTAACGGCAATCAGCCCCAGCATTTT
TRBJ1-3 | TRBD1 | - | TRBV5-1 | CASSKTTGGEDTIYF | TGCGCCAGCAGTAAAACGACAGGGGGCGAGGACACCATATATTTT
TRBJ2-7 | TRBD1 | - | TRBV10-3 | CATRGTGNNYEQYF | TGTGCCACACGAGGGACAGGAAATAACTACGAGCAGTACTTC
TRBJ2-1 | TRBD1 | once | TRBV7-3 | CASSLGQFNVGEQFF | TGTGCCAGCAGCTTGGGACAGTTCAATGTAGGTGAGCAGTTCTTC
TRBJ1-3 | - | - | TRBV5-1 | CASSEGAGNTIYF | TGCGCCAGCAGCGAGGGGGCTGGAAACACCATATATTTT
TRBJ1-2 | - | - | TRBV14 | CASSRIGVNYGYTF | TGTGCCAGCAGCCGAATCGGGGTGAACTATGGCTACACCTTC
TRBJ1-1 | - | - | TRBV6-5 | CASSPAGLGAFF | TGTGCCAGCAGTCCTGCGGGACTCGGAGCTTTCTTT
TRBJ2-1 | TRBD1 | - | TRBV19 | CASTPDRVREQFF | TGTGCCAGTACCCCGGACAGGGTTAGAGAGCAGTTCTTC
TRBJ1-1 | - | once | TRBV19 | CASLTGRGGFMNTEAFF | TGTGCCAGTCTCACGGGGAGGGGCGGGTTCATGAACACTGAAGCTTTCTTT
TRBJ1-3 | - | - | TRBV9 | CASSTRDLGSGNTIYF | TGTGCCAGCAGCACCCGTGACCTAGGCTCTGGAAACACCATATATTTT
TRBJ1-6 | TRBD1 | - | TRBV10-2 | CASSDRADSPLHF | TGCGCCAGCAGCGACAGGGCTGATTCACCCCTCCACTTT
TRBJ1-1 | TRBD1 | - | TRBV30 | CAGDRAHTEAFF | TGTGCAGGGGACAGGGCGCACACTGAAGCTTTCTTT
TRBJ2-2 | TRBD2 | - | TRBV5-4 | CASTARMGGDTGELFF | TGTGCCAGCACTGCTCGGATGGGGGGGGACACCGGGGAGCTGTTTTTT
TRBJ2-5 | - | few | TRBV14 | CASSQEGQIRETQYF | TGTGCCAGCAGCCAAGAAGGACAGATAAGAGAGACCCAGTACTTC
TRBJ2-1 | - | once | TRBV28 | CASSHNPRVQSYNEQFF | TGTGCCAGCAGTCACAATCCCCGGGTCCAGAGCTACAATGAGCAGTTCTTC
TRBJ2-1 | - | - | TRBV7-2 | CASSLLKGVAYNEQFF | TGTGCCAGCAGCTTATTAAAGGGAGTAGCTTACAATGAGCAGTTCTTC
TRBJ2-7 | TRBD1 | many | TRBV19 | CASSTGVANEQYF | TGTGCCAGTAGCACAGGGGTGGCAAACGAGCAGTACTTC
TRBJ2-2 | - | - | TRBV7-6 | CASSPRGTNTGELFF | TGTGCCAGCAGCCCGAGGGGGACGAACACCGGGGAGCTGTTTTTT
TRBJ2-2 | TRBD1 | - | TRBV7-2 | CASSLGGTGWTGELFF | TGTGCCAGCAGCTTAGGAGGGACAGGGTGGACCGGGGAGCTGTTTTTT
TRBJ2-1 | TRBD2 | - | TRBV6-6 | CASRRLAGGPSEQFF | TGTGCCAGCAGAAGACTAGCGGGGGGGCCGAGTGAGCAGTTCTTC